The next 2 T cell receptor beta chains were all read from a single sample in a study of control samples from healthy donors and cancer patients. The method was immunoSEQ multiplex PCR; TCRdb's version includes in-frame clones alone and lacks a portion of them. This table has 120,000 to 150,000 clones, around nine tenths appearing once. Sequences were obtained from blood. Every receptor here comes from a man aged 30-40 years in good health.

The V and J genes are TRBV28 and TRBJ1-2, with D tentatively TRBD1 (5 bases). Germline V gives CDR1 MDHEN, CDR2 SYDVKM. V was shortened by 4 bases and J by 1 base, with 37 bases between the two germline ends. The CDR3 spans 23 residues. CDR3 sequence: CASSSLILNRGGGYDFNNYGYTF. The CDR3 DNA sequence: TGTGCCAGCAGTTCCTTGATCCTGAATCGGGGGGGAGGGTACGACTTTAATAACTATGGCTACACCTTC.

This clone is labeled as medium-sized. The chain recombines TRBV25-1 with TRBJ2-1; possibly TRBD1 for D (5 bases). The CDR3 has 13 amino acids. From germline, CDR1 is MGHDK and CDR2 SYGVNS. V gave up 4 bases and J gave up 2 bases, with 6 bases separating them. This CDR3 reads CASSVTAYNEQFF. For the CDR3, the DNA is TGTGCCAGCAGTGTGACAGCCTACAATGAGCAGTTCTTC.